Listed below are T cell receptor beta chains from one sample, sequenced in a study of beta chain features in type 1 diabetes. Sequencing was performed with immunoSEQ multiplex PCR; in TCRdb, only in-frame clones are kept and a portion is missing. This table has under 250,000 clones, around 9.9% appearing once. Sequencing used central memory CD4+ T cells from blood. Receptors originate from a man between 18 and 35 years old in good health. Each CDR3 is given with its conserved first and last residue. Each record gives: D gene, clone size, V gene, CDR3 length, J gene, CDR3 DNA, CDR3 protein. D genes are given only for firm matches. Expanded clones are given a class, and other clones once, few, many or no size at all.

>NA|NA|TRBV14|12|TRBJ2-3
TGTGCCAGCAGCCGATATGGAGGCACGCAGTATTTT
CASSRYGGTQYF
>TRBD1|NA|TRBV30|13|TRBJ2-1
TGTGCCTGGGGCAGGGGGCCCCTCGGTGAGCAGTTCTTC
CAWGRGPLGEQFF
>NA|few|TRBV15|16|TRBJ1-5
TGTGCCACCAGAGCGACGGGGCAGGGGTCAGTTCAGCCCCAGCATTTT
CATRATGQGSVQPQHF
>NA|few|TRBV19|15|TRBJ2-3
TGTGCCAGTAGTTACCGGGACATCAGCACAGATACGCAGTATTTT
CASSYRDISTDTQYF
>NA|many|TRBV10-3|13|TRBJ2-1
TGTGCCATGGCTGCGATAGCCAGCAATGAGCAGTTCTTC
CAMAAIASNEQFF
>NA|few|TRBV11-2|14|TRBJ1-5
TGTGCCAGCAGCCAAGACAGAGGCAATCAGCCCCAGCATTTT
CASSQDRGNQPQHF
>NA|few|TRBV30|14|TRBJ2-5
TGTGCCTGGAGTACGGGGGCTGTAAGAGAGACCCAGTACTTC
CAWSTGAVRETQYF
>NA|few|TRBV29-1|14|TRBJ1-3
TGCAGCGTTGAAGATGGAAGGGGGGGAGACACCATATATTTT
CSVEDGRGGDTIYF
>TRBD2|few|TRBV5-4|15|TRBJ2-1
TGTGCCAGCAGCTTGGCCAACCTAGCGGAGGGTGAGCAGTTCTTC
CASSLANLAEGEQFF
>TRBD1|few|TRBV15|15|TRBJ1-2
TGTGCCACCAGCAGAGATTTAGGACAGGGGCGAGGCTACACCTTC
CATSRDLGQGRGYTF
>TRBD2|many|TRBV10-2|14|TRBJ2-7
TGCGCCAGCAGTGTAGCGGGAGAGTCCTACGAGCAGTACTTC
CASSVAGESYEQYF
>NA|few|TRBV21-1|19|TRBJ2-5
TGTGCCAGCAGCAATAAATTGGGGACTGGGGACAGGGCCGCGGAGACCCAGTACTTC
CASSNKLGTGDRAAETQYF
>NA|few|TRBV28|15|TRBJ2-1
TGTGCCAGCAGACCGACTAGTTATGTGACCAATGAGCAGTTCTTC
CASRPTSYVTNEQFF
>TRBD2|NA|TRBV19|15|TRBJ2-2
TGTGCCAGTAGCCGACTAGCGTCGAACACCGGGGAGCTGTTTTTT
CASSRLASNTGELFF
>TRBD2|NA|TRBV7-9|16|TRBJ2-7
TGTGCCAGCAGCGAAAAAGCTAGCGGGTTCTCCTACGAGCAGTACTTC
CASSEKASGFSYEQYF
>TRBD2|once|TRBV9|15|TRBJ2-7
TGTGCCAGCAGCCAGGGGCTAGCGGGACCCTACGAGCAGTACTTC
CASSQGLAGPYEQYF
>NA|few|TRBV9|13|TRBJ2-5
TGTGCCACCAACCGGGACTTTGAAGAGACCCAGTACTTC
CATNRDFEETQYF
>NA|NA|TRBV5-1|12|TRBJ2-5
TGCGCCAGCAGCCGGTACCAAGAGACCCAGTACTTC
CASSRYQETQYF
>NA|NA|TRBV5-1|13|TRBJ2-5
TGCGCCAGCAGCTTCAACAGGCAAGAGACCCAGTACTTC
CASSFNRQETQYF
>TRBD1|NA|TRBV18|15|TRBJ2-3
TGTGCCAGCTCCGATGGTTCCAGGGGGACAGATACGCAGTATTTT
CASSDGSRGTDTQYF
>NA|many|TRBV5-1|15|TRBJ2-1
TGCGCCAGCAGCTTACATAGCGCCTTCTACAATGAGCAGTTCTTC
CASSLHSAFYNEQFF
>NA|NA|TRBV2|13|TRBJ1-1
TGTGCCAGTAACCGCGGGTTGGGGACTGAAGCTTTCTTT
CASNRGLGTEAFF
>TRBD1|NA|TRBV6-6|14|TRBJ2-7
TGTGCCAGCAGTTACTTGGACAGGGCTTACGAGCAGTACTTC
CASSYLDRAYEQYF
>NA|few|TRBV5-1|14|TRBJ1-1
TGCGCCAGCAGCTTGGAGGCCGGCTACACTGAAGCTTTCTTT
CASSLEAGYTEAFF
>NA|few|TRBV19|14|TRBJ2-1
TGTGCCAGTAGTAGAAGCGGAGACCTCAATGAGCAGTTCTTC
CASSRSGDLNEQFF